Each of the 5 T cell receptor beta chains below was sequenced from the same sample in a study of blood T cells in healthy people across ages. Sample-barcoded 5' priming and a J-beta primer mix drove a second PCR of roughly 7 to 11 cycles. TCRdb re-analysed the 5' RACE reads in MiXCR, keeping a single row per CDR3 protein. The sample holds about 1.4 million distinct CDR3 sequences, approximately 63% seen once. Sequencing used blood. The receptors here all came from a man in his late teens or twenties in good health.

The rearrangement uses TRBV6-5 and TRBJ2-1; TRBD2 is a possible D gene (6 bases). V was clipped by 2 bases and J by 7 bases, with 18 bases between them. CDR1 is MNHEY, CDR2 SVGAGI, per germline. The CDR3 is 16 amino acids. The CDR3 sequence: CASSYGVARGSNEQFF. The CDR3 DNA reads TGTGCCAGCAGTTACGGAGTAGCCCGGGGGTCGAATGAGCAGTTCTTC.

V and J are TRBV4-1 and TRBJ1-2, with D possibly TRBD1 on 6 matching bases. The ends were cut back, 1 base at V and 8 bases at J, with 11 bases in the middle. CDR1 MGHRA and CDR2 YSYEKL come from the germline V gene. The CDR3 totals 13 residues. The CDR3 DNA sequence: TGCGCCAGCAGCCAAGTAGGGGGGCAGGGCTACACCTTC. Protein sequence: CASSQVGGQGYTF.

The gene calls are TRBV2 and TRBJ2-3; 9 bases are shared with TRBD1. Germline CDR1 and CDR2: SNHLY and FYNNEI. The CDR3 length is 13 residues. V was pared by 7 bases and J by 6 bases, with 5 bases of the junction left unmatched. The CDR3 loop reads CASTGTGRDTQYF. CDR3 nucleotide sequence: TGTGCCAGCACCGGGACAGGGCGGGATACGCAGTATTTT.

The rearrangement joins TRBV6-5 to TRBJ1-4; D ambiguous. The CDR3 length is 16 residues. Germline V lookup: CDR1 MNHEY, CDR2 SVGAGI. The V gene lost 4 bases and the J gene lost 7 bases, with 19 bases spanning the gap. The CDR3 loop is CASSSHFQAASEKLFF. The CDR3 region has the DNA TGTGCCAGCAGTTCTCACTTTCAGGCGGCGAGTGAAAAACTGTTTTTT.

The V gene is TRBV21-1, the J gene TRBJ2-4; no check of the table's D call, TRBD1, against the DNA was made. Matching the DNA end better, TRBJ2-7 makes the J call doubtful. TRBV21-1 is a listed pseudogene. This CDR3 spans 16 amino acids. CDR3 amino acids: CASSKGGRQGVYEQYF. In nucleotides, the CDR3 is TGTGCCAGCAGCAAAGGGGGCAGACAGGGGGTCTACGAGCAGTACTTC.